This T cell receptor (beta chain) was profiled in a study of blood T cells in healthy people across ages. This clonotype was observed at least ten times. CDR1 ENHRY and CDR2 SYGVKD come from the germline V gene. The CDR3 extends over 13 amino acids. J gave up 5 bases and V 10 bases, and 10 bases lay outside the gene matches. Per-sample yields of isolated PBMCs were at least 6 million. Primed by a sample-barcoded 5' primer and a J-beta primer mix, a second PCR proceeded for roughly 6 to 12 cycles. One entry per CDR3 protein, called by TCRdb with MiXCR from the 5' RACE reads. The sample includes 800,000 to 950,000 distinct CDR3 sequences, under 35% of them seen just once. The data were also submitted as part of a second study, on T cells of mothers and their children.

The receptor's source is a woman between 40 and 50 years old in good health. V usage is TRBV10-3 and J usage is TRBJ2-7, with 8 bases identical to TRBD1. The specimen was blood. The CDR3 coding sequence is TGTGCCACATCACCGGCAGGGGGCAACGAGCAGTACTTC. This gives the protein CATSPAGGNEQYF.